This T cell receptor (beta chain) was found in a study of T cells in Graves' hyperthyroidism and ophthalmopathy. Overall study findings and caveats: Among clonotypes expanded in thyroid above 0.001, most were also found in blood.

Amplification of TCR beta CDR3 regions used RNA as the template. During a first-round RT-PCR of the TCR CDR3, the HTBI primer set was used. MiXCR, run by TCRdb on the multiplex PCR reads, gives a single entry per CDR3 protein. The table shows a few hundred thousand distinct CDR3 sequences, with under 60% occurring only once. Note on this clonotype: Its antigen remains unknown. At one of its ends the junction is not consistent with the germline gene, which may arise from a read error.

Recently diagnosed hyperthyroidism of less than 2 months' duration affected patients aged 18 to 65. Thyroid ultrasound and orbital computed tomography, with clinical symptoms and serum thyroxine and TRAb, informed diagnoses. This TCR derives from a woman younger than 35 with Graves' hyperthyroidism. Sequences were obtained from peripheral blood or thyroid tissue (not recorded which).

The CDR3 here is CASSETGGQMNTEAF. CDR3 nucleotide sequence: TGTGCCAGCAGCGAAACGGGGGGACAGATGAACACTGAAGCTTTC. This sequence joins TRBV7-3 and TRBJ2-6; D possibly matches TRBD1 or TRBD2 (7 bases each). The germline CDR1 and CDR2 sequences are SGHTA and FQGTGA. CDR3 size: 15 residues.